The rows below give T cell receptor beta chains drawn from one sample of a study of blood T cell repertoires in COVID-19. Produced via immunoSEQ multiplex PCR; TCRdb's table is partial and in-frame only. The sample gives fewer than 500,000 clones, around 90% of which show up once; 0.8% to 0.9% is in the top ten. Material for sequencing was peripheral blood. The receptors shown here come from a man younger than 30 with COVID-19, enrolled during active disease. Both conserved end residues are part of each CDR3. The D gene is left open where the match is weak.

d_gene: TRBD1
v_gene: TRBV4-1
j_gene: TRBJ2-5
CDR3aa: CASSKGQGPIQETQYF

d_gene: -
v_gene: TRBV7-9
j_gene: TRBJ2-1
CDR3aa: CASGISEQFF

d_gene: -
v_gene: TRBV5-6
j_gene: TRBJ2-7
CDR3aa: CASSLYRVSYEQYF

d_gene: TRBD2
v_gene: TRBV6-5
j_gene: TRBJ2-1
CDR3aa: CASSQRGSYNEQFF

d_gene: -
v_gene: TRBV2
j_gene: TRBJ2-2
CDR3aa: CASTLTGTNTGELFF

d_gene: -
v_gene: TRBV7-6
j_gene: TRBJ1-1
CDR3aa: CASSPLRTEAFF

d_gene: TRBD1
v_gene: TRBV7-8
j_gene: TRBJ2-7
CDR3aa: CASSVQGSSYEQYF

d_gene: -
v_gene: TRBV27
j_gene: TRBJ1-1
CDR3aa: CASSKPGWTEAFF

d_gene: TRBD1
v_gene: TRBV5-4
j_gene: TRBJ2-3
CDR3aa: CASSSGQGEDTQYF

d_gene: TRBD2
v_gene: TRBV19
j_gene: TRBJ2-1
CDR3aa: CASSIVGGLAGGRQFF

d_gene: TRBD1
v_gene: TRBV19
j_gene: TRBJ1-5
CDR3aa: CASSTSGTGSGQPQHF